Described below is a single T cell receptor beta chain sequence and its context. This sample stems from a study of blood T cell repertoires in COVID-19. The CDR3 sequence is 13 residues long. V trimming: 4 bases; J trimming: 3 bases; junction bases outside the gene matches: 2. Germline loops: CDR1 SGHVS, CDR2 FQNEAQ. Only in-frame clones appear in the TCRdb table, and some are missing; sequencing was by immunoSEQ multiplex PCR. Of under 70,000 clones detected, approximately 90% appear once; the ten largest clones hold about 7%. The chain joins TRBV7-8 to TRBJ2-7, with TRBD1 matching over 8 bases. Sequencing was performed on peripheral blood. The receptor's source is a woman aged 60-75 years with active or convalescent COVID-19. For the CDR3, the DNA is TGTGCCAGCAGCTCACAGGGGGGCTACGAGCAGTACTTC. It encodes CASSSQGGYEQYF. Using reference TRBV7-8 and TRBJ2-7 for the parts outside the CDR3, the full variable domain is GAGVSQSPRYKVAKRGQDVALRCDPISGHVSLFWYQQALGQGPEFLTYFQNEAQLDKSGLPSDRFFAERPEGSVSTLKIQRTQQEDSAVYLCASSSQGGYEQYFGPGTRLTVT.